The clone carrying this TCR beta chain was recorded once. Compared with germline, one end of the junction differs, possibly owing to a read error. The sample is drawn from a study of preoperative IRX-2 immunotherapy in early breast cancer. Germline loops: CDR1 MNHNS, CDR2 SASEGT. The CDR3 loop spans 14 amino acids. The method was immunoSEQ multiplex PCR; TCRdb's version includes in-frame clones alone and lacks a portion of them. The data contain 10,000 to 15,000 clones, approximately 91% of them singletons. The treatment: preoperative locoregional IRX-2 cytokine immunotherapy. This phase Ib study tested locoregional IRX-2 cytokine immunotherapy given before surgery.

Sampling took place from a patient treated with IRX-2 immunotherapy. This sequence was found in a human donor with breast cancer. The chain is built from TRBV6-1 and TRBJ1-1; D may be TRBD1 (6 bases). CDR3: CASREGQLNTEAFF. CDR3 nucleotides: TGTGCCAGCAGGGAAGGACAGTTGAACACTGAAGCTTTCTTT.